The present T cell receptor (beta chain) was sequenced within a study of tumor and adjacent non-tumor tissue in lung cancer. General study points: Top 100 clones took a larger repertoire share in normal lung. Tumor tissue had significantly higher TCR diversity than normal lung.

This sample's RNA came from whole unsorted tissue. The normal lung tissue was taken more than 3 cm from the tumor edge. Donors were chemotherapy-naive, newly diagnosed lung cancer surgical patients in China, August–late 2014. Germline loops: CDR1 SGHAT, CDR2 FQNNGV. The CDR3 spans 14 residues. This clonotype was observed a single time. As yet, its antigen is unknown. This may stem from a read error, because a much larger clone lies one nucleotide away. A modified ARM-PCR protocol with three rounds of nested PCR amplified TCRbeta. TCRdb re-derived calls from the multiplex PCR reads in MiXCR, one entry per CDR3 protein. This sample has 100,000 or so distinct CDR3 sequences, with 60% to 80% found just once.

Source material: distant non-tumor lung tissue. J is TRBJ2-1 and V is TRBV11-2, with D unclear. This clonotype originated in a man aged 25-45 years with non-small cell lung cancer. CDR3 residues: CASSPVGAFNDQFF. The CDR3 DNA follows: TGTGCCAGCAGCCCCGTCGGTGCCTTCAATGACCAGTTCTTC.